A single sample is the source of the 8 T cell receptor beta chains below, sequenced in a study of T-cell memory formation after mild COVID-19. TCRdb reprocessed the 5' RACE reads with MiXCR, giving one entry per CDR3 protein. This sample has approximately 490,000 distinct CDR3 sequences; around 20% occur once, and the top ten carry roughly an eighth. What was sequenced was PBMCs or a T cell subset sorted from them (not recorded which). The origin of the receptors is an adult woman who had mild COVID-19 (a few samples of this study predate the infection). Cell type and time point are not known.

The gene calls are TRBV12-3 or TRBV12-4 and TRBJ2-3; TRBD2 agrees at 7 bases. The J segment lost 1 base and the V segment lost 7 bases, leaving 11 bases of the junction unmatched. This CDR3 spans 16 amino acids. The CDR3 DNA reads TGTGCCAGCACCTCCGGAGCGGGGTTGGGCACAGATACGCAGTATTTT. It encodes CASTSGAGLGTDTQYF.

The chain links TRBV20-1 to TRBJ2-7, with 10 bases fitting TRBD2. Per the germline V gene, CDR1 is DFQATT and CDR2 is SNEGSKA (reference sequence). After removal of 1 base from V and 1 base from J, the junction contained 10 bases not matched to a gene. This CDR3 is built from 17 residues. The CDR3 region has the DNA TGCAGTGCTAGAGCTTTAGCGGGAGGACTTAATTCCTACGAGCAGTACTTC. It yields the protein CSARALAGGLNSYEQYF.

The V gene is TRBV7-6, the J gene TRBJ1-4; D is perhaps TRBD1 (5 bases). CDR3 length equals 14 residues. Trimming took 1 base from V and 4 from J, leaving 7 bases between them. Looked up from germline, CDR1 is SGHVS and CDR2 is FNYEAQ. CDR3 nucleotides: TGTGCCAGCAGCTTAGACAGGCATAATGAAAAACTGTTTTTT. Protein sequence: CASSLDRHNEKLFF.

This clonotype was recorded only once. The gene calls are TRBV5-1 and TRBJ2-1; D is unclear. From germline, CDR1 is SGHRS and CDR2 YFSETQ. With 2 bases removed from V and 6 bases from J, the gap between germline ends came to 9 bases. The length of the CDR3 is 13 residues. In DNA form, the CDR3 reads TGCGCCAGCAGCTTTGAGGTCTCCAATGAGCAGTTCTTC. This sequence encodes CASSFEVSNEQFF.

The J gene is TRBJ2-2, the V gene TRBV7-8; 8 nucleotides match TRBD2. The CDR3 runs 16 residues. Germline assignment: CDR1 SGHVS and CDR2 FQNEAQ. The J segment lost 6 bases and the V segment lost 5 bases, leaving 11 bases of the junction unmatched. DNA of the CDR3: TGTGCCAGCAGCCCGGAGCGAGCGGGAGTATCCGGGGAGCTGTTTTTT. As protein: CASSPERAGVSGELFF. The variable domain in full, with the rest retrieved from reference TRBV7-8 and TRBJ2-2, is GAGVSQSPRYKVAKRGQDVALRCDPISGHVSLFWYQQALGQGPEFLTYFQNEAQLDKSGLPSDRFFAERPEGSVSTLKIQRTQQEDSAVYLCASSPERAGVSGELFFGEGSRLTVL.

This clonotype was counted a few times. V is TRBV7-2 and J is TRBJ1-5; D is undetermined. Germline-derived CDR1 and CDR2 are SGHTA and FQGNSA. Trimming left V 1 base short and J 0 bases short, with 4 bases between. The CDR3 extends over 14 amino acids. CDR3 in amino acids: CASSLVHSNQPQHF. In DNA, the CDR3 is TGTGCCAGCAGCTTAGTGCATAGCAATCAGCCCCAGCATTTT.

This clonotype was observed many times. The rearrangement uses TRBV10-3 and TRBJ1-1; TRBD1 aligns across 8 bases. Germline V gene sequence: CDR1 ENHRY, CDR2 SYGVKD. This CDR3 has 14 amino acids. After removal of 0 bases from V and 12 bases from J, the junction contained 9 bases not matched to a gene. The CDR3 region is CAISESTGQGRTFF. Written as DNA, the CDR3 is TGTGCCATCAGTGAGTCGACCGGACAGGGTAGGACTTTCTTT.

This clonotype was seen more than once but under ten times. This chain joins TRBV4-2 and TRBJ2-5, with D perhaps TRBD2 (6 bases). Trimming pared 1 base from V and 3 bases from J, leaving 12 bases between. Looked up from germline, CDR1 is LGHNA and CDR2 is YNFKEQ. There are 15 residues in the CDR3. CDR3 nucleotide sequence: TGTGCCAGCAGCCAAGGGATTCAGCGGGAAGAGACCCAGTACTTC. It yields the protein CASSQGIQREETQYF.